The present T cell receptor (beta chain) was sequenced within a study of blood T cells in healthy people across ages (dated by TCRdb to between 2015 and 2016). Some background on the complete study: In model experiments, roughly one uniquely barcoded TCR beta cDNA molecule per two T cells was captured by template switching. Donors were grouped into four age groups: young (average roughly 16 years), middle-aged (39), aged (around 62) and long-lived (around 80). Using deep sequencing normalized with unique cDNA molecular identifiers, the study measured how TCR beta repertoire diversity changes with age. Using the same blood draw, the study looked at two additional independent replicas of 1 million unique cDNA reads for two donors, one aged 18 to 30 and the other aged 80 or older. Donors of different ages were randomly distributed across sequencing lanes to avoid experimental bias.

Study-wide conclusions, independent of this receptor: Since profiling was done on bulk unsorted PBMCs, naive and antigen-experienced compartments could not be conclusively compared. Estimates of total diversity based on one million sequenced T cells were considered lower bounds and underestimates. Compared with the aged group, more naive CD4+ T cells, fewer expanded clones and increased TCR diversity were shown by the long-lived group, suggesting age selection. Because donor CMV infection status was unknown, age-related changes in expanded clonotypes were potentially confounded. The percentage of naive T cells measured by flow cytometry correlated strongly with observed TCR beta diversity. As age increased, observed TCR beta diversity per million T cells dropped in a roughly linear way, and a significant reduction was already evident by age roughly 36.

The donors were some 36 Caucasian individuals from Russia, aged 6 to 90 years, who were systemically healthy. Around 10 milliliters of peripheral blood were collected from each donor into EDTA-treated Vacutainer tubes. Ficoll-Paque density-gradient centrifugation was used to isolate PBMCs, with at least 7 million per sample. Trizol reagent was used to extract total RNA from the PBMCs, yielding at least 6 micrograms per sample. For every donor, flow cytometry on a PBMC aliquot measured the percentage of naive CD45RAhigh/CD27high T cells. The CDR3 has 19 amino acids, counting the end cysteine and phenylalanine. Just the 57-base CDR3 DNA is kept, in frame starting at base 1. Receptor amplification or capture employed 5' RACE. The sequencer was an Illumina HiSeq 2500. A second PCR of about 6 to 11 cycles was performed with a sample-barcoded 5' primer and a J-beta primer mix. A unique molecular identifier was introduced onto each TCR beta cDNA molecule by a template-switch 5' adaptor carrying 12 random nucleotides. Each sample yielded at least 3 million CDR3-containing paired-end reads. The Mint cDNA synthesis kit, primed by a TRBC-specific oligonucleotide, was used to synthesize first-strand cDNA from all RNA. Following uracil-DNA glycosylase treatment, all cDNA underwent a first 18-cycle PCR with the universal primers M1SS and BC2_uni_R. Per the source publication's procedure: Each sample was normalized by randomly selecting 1 million high-quality reads, each carrying a distinct molecular identifier. Reads with shared molecular identifiers were discarded instead of being binned into consensus sequences. MiTCR, set to a Q25 quality threshold and the strictest error-elimination algorithm, was used for CDR3 identification, clonotype clustering and error correction. A nonparametric unseen species model using Euler transformation provided a lower-bound estimate of total TCR beta diversity. TCRdb's own reprocessing of the public reads used fastp at Q25 and MiXCR and kept productive beta chains. Every CDR3 protein is listed once, alongside the most common genes and DNA of its rows. The V and J calls follow TCRdb's processing rather than the paper's. For this sample there are about 1.6 million distinct CDR3 sequences; about 35% appear just once. The ten largest clones add up to roughly 12% of the sample.

Comment on this clonotype: Its target antigen remains unknown. No much larger clonotype is one base removed from it; base qualities were not supplied.

The sample consisted of blood. The receptor was isolated from a woman aged 30 to 39 in good health. The chain links TRBV21-1 with TRBJ2-7; the table's D call of TRBD2 was not tested on the DNA. TRBV21-1 represents a pseudogene. The sequenced DNA: TGTGCCAGCAGCAAAGAGGGGGCTAGCGGGGGGATCCTTAACTACGAGCAGTACTTC. Its product reads: CASSKEGASGGILNYEQYF.